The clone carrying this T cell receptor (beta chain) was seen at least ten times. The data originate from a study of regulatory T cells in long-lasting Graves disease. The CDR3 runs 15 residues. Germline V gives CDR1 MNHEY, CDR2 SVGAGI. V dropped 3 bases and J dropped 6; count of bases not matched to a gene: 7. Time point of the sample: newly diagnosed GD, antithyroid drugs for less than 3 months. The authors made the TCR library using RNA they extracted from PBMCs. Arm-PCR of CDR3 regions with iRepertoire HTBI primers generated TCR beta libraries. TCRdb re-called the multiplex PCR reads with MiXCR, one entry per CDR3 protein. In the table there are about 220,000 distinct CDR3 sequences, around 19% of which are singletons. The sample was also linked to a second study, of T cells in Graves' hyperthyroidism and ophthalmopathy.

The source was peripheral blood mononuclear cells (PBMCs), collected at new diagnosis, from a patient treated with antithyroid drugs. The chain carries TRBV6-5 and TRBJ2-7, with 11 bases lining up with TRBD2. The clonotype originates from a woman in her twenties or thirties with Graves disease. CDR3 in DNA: TGTGCCAGCAGTTATTCGGGACTAGCGGCGCCCGAGCAGTACTTC. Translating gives CASSYSGLAAPEQYF.